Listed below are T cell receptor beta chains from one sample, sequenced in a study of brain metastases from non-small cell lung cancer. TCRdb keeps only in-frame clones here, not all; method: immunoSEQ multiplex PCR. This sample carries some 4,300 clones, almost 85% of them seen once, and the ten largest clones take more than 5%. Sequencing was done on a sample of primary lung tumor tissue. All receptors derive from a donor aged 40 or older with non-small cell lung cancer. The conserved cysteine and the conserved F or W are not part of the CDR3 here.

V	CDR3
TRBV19	ASGAGRTDTQY
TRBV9	ASSVDPAGTYEQY
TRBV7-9	ASSLGAGGSDTQY
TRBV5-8	ASSLGGRTEQY
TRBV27	ASSPRGRGGYGYT
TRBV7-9	ASSLEDGTYEQY
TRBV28	ASRGTSGRAPDTQY
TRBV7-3	ASSSGQGLETQY
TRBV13	ASSFLTSASYNEQF
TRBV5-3	ARSLTGSEPQH